This T cell receptor beta chain derives from a study of CD8 T cells in Susac syndrome. Broader study findings: The study recognized that the number of individuals in its TCR sequencing and HLA analysis was relatively small.

Concerning this clonotype itself: Antigen specificity is unknown.

Bulk CD8+ and CD4+ cells came from magnetic negative isolation; CD8+ TEMRA by FACS. With random hexamers, 0.5 to 1 ug RNA was reverse transcribed. From the immunoSEQ multiplex PCR reads, TCRdb called clonotypes with MiXCR, one entry per CDR3 protein. This sample yields fewer than 150,000 distinct CDR3 sequences, of which nearly 95% are seen a single time; over 0.25% belongs to the top ten. Looked up from germline, CDR1 is MGHRA and CDR2 is YSYEKL. Trimming removed 8 bases at V and 4 bases at J, with 7 bases between. The CDR3 has 11 residues. Sequencing was performed on CD8+ T cells from PBMCs. This TCR derives from a human donor in good health. The chain carries TRBV4-1 and TRBJ2-3, with D possibly matching TRBD2 (5 bases). The CDR3 region is CASQEADTQYF. As DNA, the CDR3 is TGCGCCAGCCAGGAGGCAGATACGCAGTATTTT.